One sample yielded the 6 T cell receptor beta chains listed below, sequenced in a study of neurological immune-mediated disorders. TCRdb re-derived calls from the 5' RACE reads in MiXCR, one entry per CDR3 protein. The sample has roughly 100,000 distinct CDR3 sequences; less than 14% are singletons. The time point: longitudinal time-point 3. Sequenced sample: PBMCs. These receptors originate from a female donor with HTLV-1-associated myelopathy (HAM/TSP).

The CDR3 here is CASSRGGTVNTEAFF. For the CDR3, the DNA is TGCGCCAGCAGCCGGGGAGGGACGGTGAACACTGAAGCTTTCTTT. The chain joins TRBV5-1 to TRBJ1-1; TRBD1 is a possible D gene (5 bases). The CDR3 is made up of 15 amino acids. Trimming shortened V by 4 bases and J by 0 bases, and 13 bases separated the two germline ends. The V gene's germline CDR1 is SGHRS and CDR2 YFSETQ. Filled out from reference TRBV5-1 and TRBJ1-1, the complete variable domain reads KAGVTQTPRYLIKTRGQQVTLSCSPISGHRSVSWYQQTPGQGLQFLFEYFSETQRNKGNFPGRFSGRQFSNSRSEMNVSTLELGDSALYLCASSRGGTVNTEAFFGQGTRLTVV.

This clonotype came up many times. The J gene is TRBJ2-3, the V gene TRBV10-1; D not certain. Trimming pared 0 bases from V and 2 bases from J, leaving 6 bases between. CDR1 is WNHNN and CDR2 is SYGVQD in the germline V gene (reference sequence). The CDR3 is 14 residues long. CDR3 protein: CASSESSYTDTQYF. CDR3 in DNA: TGCGCCAGCAGTGAGTCGAGCTACACAGATACGCAGTATTTT.

This clonotype was seen a few times. The chain has TRBV4-2 and TRBJ1-4; D is ambiguous. The CDR3 covers 14 residues. CDR1 LGHNA and CDR2 YNFKEQ come from the germline V gene. The V end was cut by 1 base, the J end by 5 bases, with 8 bases between. The CDR3 spells CASSQGPMNEKLFF. CDR3 in DNA: TGTGCCAGCAGCCAAGGACCGATGAATGAAAAACTGTTTTTT.

In this sample, this clonotype turned up many times. This rearrangement joins TRBV5-1 to TRBJ1-3, with D uncertain. The CDR3 spans 14 residues. Trimming removed 0 bases at V and 4 bases at J, with 8 bases between. Germline V gene data show CDR1 as SGHRS and CDR2 as YFSETQ. The CDR3 spells CASSLAGAGNTIYF. The CDR3 DNA is TGCGCCAGCAGCTTGGCAGGAGCCGGAAACACCATATATTTT.

Regarding this clonotype: A much larger clone differs by one base, so this may be a read error. This rearrangement joins TRBV12-3 or TRBV12-4 to TRBJ2-7; TRBD2 agrees at 9 bases. The CDR3 has 14 residues. CDR3 nucleotides: TGTGTCAGCAGCCAGCGGGGGGTTTCCTACGAGCAGTACTTC. Protein product: CVSSQRGVSYEQYF.

The sample holds many counts of this clonotype. This chain joins TRBV5-1 and TRBJ2-7; possibly TRBD2 for D (5 bases). V shed 4 bases and J shed 0 bases, with 11 bases lying between them. The CDR3 is made up of 14 amino acids. Germline lookup yields CDR1 SGHRS and CDR2 YFSETQ. Written as DNA, the CDR3 is TGCGCCAGCAGCCCATACCGGGACTCCTACGAGCAGTACTTC. Amino acids: CASSPYRDSYEQYF. Supplemented by reference TRBV5-1 and TRBJ2-7, the full variable domain reads KAGVTQTPRYLIKTRGQQVTLSCSPISGHRSVSWYQQTPGQGLQFLFEYFSETQRNKGNFPGRFSGRQFSNSRSEMNVSTLELGDSALYLCASSPYRDSYEQYFGPGTRLTVT.